This T cell receptor (beta chain) was sequenced for a study of OX40 agonist ivuxolimab in advanced cancers. Points on this clone: The target antigen is unknown.

Study-level points and caveats: Low normalized T-cell clonal expansion also characterized some of the nonresponders.

The data were produced by immunoSEQ multiplex PCR, yet TCRdb's version contains in-frame clones alone and is incomplete. The sample lists 55,000 to 80,000 clones; 80% to 90% were seen once. The CDR3 runs to 15 residues. Between the trimmed V and J ends, which lost 3 bases and 0 bases, there was a span of 9 bases. Germline CDR1 reads LNHDA; CDR2 reads SQIVND (reference sequence). Sampling of blood occurred at baseline, cycle 4 day 1, and cycle 7 day 1. The V gene is TRBV19, the J gene TRBJ2-1; D is undetermined. Sequencing used CD4+ or CD8+ T cells sorted from blood, obtained in a trial of the OX40 agonist ivuxolimab. The receptor comes from an adult with an advanced solid tumor such as melanoma, head and neck, liver or kidney cancer. The CDR3 coding sequence is TGTGCCAGTAGTATCTGGGTTCGCTCCTACAATGAGCAGTTCTTC. Protein sequence: CASSIWVRSYNEQFF. Filled out from reference TRBV19 and TRBJ2-1, the complete variable domain reads DGGITQSPKYLFRKEGQNVTLSCEQNLNHDAMYWYRQDPGQGLRLIYYSQIVNDFQKGDIAEGYSVSREKKESFPLTVTSAQKNPTAFYLCASSIWVRSYNEQFFGPGTRLTVL.